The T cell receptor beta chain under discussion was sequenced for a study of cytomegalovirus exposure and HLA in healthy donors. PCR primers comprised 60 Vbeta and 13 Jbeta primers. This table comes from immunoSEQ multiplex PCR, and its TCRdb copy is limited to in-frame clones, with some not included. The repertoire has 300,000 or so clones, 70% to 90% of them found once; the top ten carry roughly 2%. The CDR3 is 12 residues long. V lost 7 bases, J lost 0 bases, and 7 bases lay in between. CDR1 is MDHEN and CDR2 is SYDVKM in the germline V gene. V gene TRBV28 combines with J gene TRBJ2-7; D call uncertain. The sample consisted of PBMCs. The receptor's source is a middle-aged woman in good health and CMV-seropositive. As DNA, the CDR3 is TGTGCCAGCATGCAGAACTCCTACGAGCAGTACTTC. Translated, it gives CASMQNSYEQYF.